The source of this T cell receptor beta chain is a study of T cell responses to AZD1222 COVID-19 vaccine. Per the germline V gene, CDR1 is SGHTA and CDR2 is FQGNSA. The CDR3 loop spans 14 amino acids. V trimming: 3 bases; J trimming: 3 bases; junction bases outside the gene matches: 2. Worth noting for this clone: No antigen is known for it.

TCRdb keeps only in-frame clones here, not all; method: immunoSEQ multiplex PCR. The sample includes fewer than 100,000 clones, 87% of them seen just once. Study results and limitations: Spike as a whole was targeted by vaccine-associated CD4 TCRs, dominant at 160-218 and 743-854.

This material consisted of peripheral blood, taken 28 days after the second AZD1222 dose. This clonotype was obtained from an adult who received the AZD1222 COVID-19 vaccine. This rearrangement joins TRBV7-2 to TRBJ2-7; 10 bases match TRBD1. The CDR3 nucleotides read TGTGCCAGCAGCTTGGACAGGGGGGACTACGAGCAGTACTTC. This sequence encodes CASSLDRGDYEQYF.